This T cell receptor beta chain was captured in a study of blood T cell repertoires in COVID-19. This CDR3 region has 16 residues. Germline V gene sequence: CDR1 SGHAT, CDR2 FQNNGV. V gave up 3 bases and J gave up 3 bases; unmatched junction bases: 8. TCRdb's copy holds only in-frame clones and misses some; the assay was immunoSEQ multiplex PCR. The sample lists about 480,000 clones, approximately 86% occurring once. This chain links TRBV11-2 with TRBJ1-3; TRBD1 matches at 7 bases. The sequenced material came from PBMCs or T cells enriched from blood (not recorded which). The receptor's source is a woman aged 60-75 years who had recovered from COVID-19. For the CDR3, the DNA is TGTGCCAGCAGCTTCGGTCTAGGGGGCAGTGGAAACACCATATATTTT. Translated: CASSFGLGGSGNTIYF.